One sample yielded the 26 T cell receptor beta chains listed below, sequenced in a study of T-cell reconstitution after alpha-beta-depleted transplantation in children. As it was prepared, the TCRbeta library received unique molecular identifiers. TCRdb processed the PCR reads anew with MiXCR; each CDR3 protein has one entry. This table holds 140,000 or so distinct CDR3 sequences, about 8.8% found once. The material was PBMCs, mostly from graft donor cells, obtained 180 days after TCRalphabeta/CD19-depleted stem cell transplant. The receptors stem from a female patient younger than 10 who had a stem cell transplant for congenital amegakaryocytic thrombocytopenia, so the T cells may come from the graft donor.

This clonotype was picked up many times. V is TRBV2 and J is TRBJ2-1, with 7 bases fitting TRBD2. There are 14 residues in the CDR3. Trimming removed 10 bases from V and 11 bases from J; junction bases left unmatched: 17. Germline-derived CDR1 and CDR2 are SNHLY and FYNNEI. CDR3 protein: CATSRGTITQQQFF. Written as DNA, the CDR3 is TGTGCCACCAGCCGCGGGACTATTACACAACAGCAGTTCTTC.

This clonotype was detected many times. This CDR3 is CSAHRDSSYNEQFF. The DNA of the CDR3 is TGCAGTGCTCACCGGGACTCCTCCTACAATGAGCAGTTCTTC. The chain recombines TRBV20-1 with TRBJ2-1; perhaps TRBD2 as D (6 bases). The CDR3 is 14 amino acids. CDR1 is DFQATT, CDR2 SNEGSKA, per germline (reference sequence). Trimming removed 5 bases at V and 0 bases at J, with 11 bases between.

V gene TRBV11-2 combines with J gene TRBJ2-5; 7 bases align to TRBD2. The CDR3 is 17 residues long. The germline CDR1 and CDR2 sequences are SGHAT and FQNNGV. J lost 2 bases, V lost 2 bases, and 11 bases had no gene match. The CDR3 region has the DNA TGTGCCAGCAGCTTAAGATTAGCTAGCGGAAAACAAGAGACCCAGTACTTC. Translated: CASSLRLASGKQETQYF. The entire variable domain, with the rest obtained from reference TRBV11-2 and TRBJ2-5, is as follows: EAGVAQSPRYKIIEKRQSVAFWCNPISGHATLYWYQQILGQGPKLLIQFQNNGVVDDSQLPKDRFSAERLKGVDSTLKIQPAKLEDSAVYLCASSLRLASGKQETQYFGPGTRLLVL.

This clonotype was picked up many times. The chain employs TRBV5-1 and TRBJ2-5; TRBD1 aligns across 7 bases. The germline CDR1 and CDR2 sequences are SGHRS and YFSETQ. The CDR3 spans 15 residues. V dropped 0 bases and J dropped 5; count of bases not matched to a gene: 7. DNA for the CDR3: TGCGCCAGCAGCTTGGAGCAGGGGGTATTCGAGACCCAGTACTTC. Translation: CASSLEQGVFETQYF.

This clonotype was detected many times. The rearrangement links TRBV12-3 or TRBV12-4 to TRBJ2-1; a possible D gene is TRBD1 (6 bases). V was shortened by 5 bases and J by 2 bases, with 10 bases between the two germline ends. This CDR3 spans 14 amino acids. CDR3 DNA: TGTGCCAGCAGTGGGGGCCCAACCTACAATGAGCAGTTCTTC. Protein sequence: CASSGGPTYNEQFF.

Comment on this clonotype: This may come from a read error, since a much larger clone is one base off. The rearrangement links TRBV20-1 to TRBJ2-7; possible D gene TRBD1, 6 bases. From germline, CDR1 is DFQATT and CDR2 SNEGSKA (reference sequence). The CDR3 spans 12 residues. V lost 7 bases, J lost 2 bases, and 12 bases lay in between. The CDR3 DNA reads TGCAGTGATAGGGACACCCCCTACGAGCAGTACTTC. Translating it yields CSDRDTPYEQYF.

This clonotype was seen at least ten times. The chain carries TRBV5-1 and TRBJ2-7; perhaps D is TRBD1 or TRBD2 (5 bases each). The V gene lost 4 bases and the J gene lost 0 bases, with 14 bases spanning the gap. The CDR3 sequence is 15 residues long. Germline V gene sequence: CDR1 SGHRS, CDR2 YFSETQ. CDR3 nucleotide sequence: TGCGCCAGCAGCACCGGGACGCAGAGCTCCTACGAGCAGTACTTC. Translation gives CASSTGTQSSYEQYF.

This clonotype was seen many times. The rearrangement links TRBV7-6 to TRBJ1-6; D perhaps matches TRBD1 (5 bases). This CDR3 region has 13 residues. Trimming pared 5 bases from V and 10 bases from J, leaving 12 bases between. Germline lookup yields CDR1 SGHVS and CDR2 FNYEAQ. CDR3 protein: CASSVQGRSPLHF. CDR3 sequence (DNA): TGTGCCAGCAGCGTGCAGGGTCGGTCACCCCTCCACTTT.

A few counts support this clonotype. The chain employs TRBV6-5 and TRBJ2-3; perhaps TRBD2 as D (5 bases). Trimming pared 7 bases from V and 1 base from J, leaving 6 bases between. Germline lookup yields CDR1 MNHEY and CDR2 SVGAGI. The CDR3 totals 12 residues. In DNA, the CDR3 is TGTGCCAGCAACGGGGGCACAGATACGCAGTATTTT. Translated, it gives CASNGGTDTQYF.

This clonotype was recorded at least ten times. The rearrangement uses TRBV5-6 and TRBJ2-1, with a weak D call TRBD2 (6 bases). The germline CDR1 and CDR2 sequences are SGHDT and YYEEEE. Between the trimmed V and J ends, which lost 3 bases and 7 bases, there was a span of 23 bases. The CDR3 covers 17 residues. CDR3 region: CASSSPPGIGSSNEQFF. CDR3 bases: TGTGCCAGCAGCTCCCCCCCAGGGATCGGGAGTTCTAATGAGCAGTTCTTC.

This clonotype was detected ten times or more. The chain recombines TRBV15 with TRBJ2-2; D is ambiguous. Germline assignment: CDR1 LNHNV and CDR2 YYDKDF (reference sequence). This CDR3 region has 14 residues. V was cut by 2 bases and J by 8 bases, with 12 bases left in between. The DNA for the CDR3 is TGTGCCACCAGCAGAAATAGCCGGATGGGGGAGCTGTTTTTT. Protein sequence: CATSRNSRMGELFF.

This clonotype was seen at least ten times. The V call is TRBV6-1, the J call TRBJ2-7; D is perhaps TRBD1 (5 bases). Trimming shortened V by 4 bases and J by 2 bases, and 6 bases separated the two germline ends. Germline V lookup: CDR1 MNHNS, CDR2 SASEGT. The CDR3 is 12 residues long. The CDR3 loop reads CASSVDTYEQYF. Written as DNA, the CDR3 is TGTGCCAGCAGTGTGGACACCTACGAGCAGTACTTC.

This clonotype was detected ten times or more. This chain joins TRBV5-1 and TRBJ2-5; tentative D call: TRBD1 (5 bases). Germline values: CDR1 SGHRS, CDR2 YFSETQ. The V and J ends lost 0 bases and 5 bases respectively, with 14 bases between them. CDR3 length: 15 residues. This CDR3 reads CASSLEGPVRETQYF. The CDR3 coding sequence is TGCGCCAGCAGCTTGGAGGGGCCCGTCCGGGAGACCCAGTACTTC.

This clonotype has more than one count but fewer than ten. V gene TRBV12-3 or TRBV12-4 combines with J gene TRBJ1-2; D gene ambiguous. Trimming cost V 8 bases and J 7 bases, with 11 bases left between them. CDR3 length: 11 residues. The CDR3, as DNA: TGTGCCAGCGGGGTGATCACTGGCTACACCTTC. Translated: CASGVITGYTF.

Ten or more counts support this clonotype. The V call is TRBV5-1, the J call TRBJ1-1; D is uncertain. The germline V and J ends were trimmed by 0 bases and 0 bases, with 9 bases remaining between them. The CDR3 is 15 residues long. The germline gives CDR1 SGHRS, CDR2 YFSETQ. CDR3 bases: TGCGCCAGCAGCTTGGGGGCAAGCATGAACACTGAAGCTTTCTTT. This sequence encodes CASSLGASMNTEAFF.

This clonotype was seen repeatedly, ten times or more. This chain links TRBV15 with TRBJ2-3, with a weak D call TRBD2 (5 bases). V lost 5 bases, J lost 2 bases, and 17 bases lay in between. This CDR3 region has 16 residues. From germline, CDR1 is LNHNV and CDR2 YYDKDF (reference sequence). The CDR3 sequence is CATSRTWSGPTDTQYF. For the CDR3, the DNA is TGTGCCACCAGCCGAACCTGGAGCGGACCCACAGATACGCAGTATTTT. Supplemented by reference TRBV15 and TRBJ2-3, the full variable domain reads DAMVIQNPRYQVTQFGKPVTLSCSQTLNHNVMYWYQQKSSQAPKLLFHYYDKDFNNEADTPDNFQSRRPNTSFCFLDIRSPGLGDTAMYLCATSRTWSGPTDTQYFGPGTRLTVL.

This chain connects TRBV7-2 to TRBJ2-2; D remains unclear. Trimming pared 5 bases from V and 3 bases from J, leaving 10 bases between. Germline CDR1 SGHTA, CDR2 FQGNSA. CDR3 size: 14 residues. The CDR3 protein is CASSTNADTGELFF. CDR3 nucleotide sequence: TGTGCCAGCAGCACCAACGCGGACACCGGGGAGCTGTTTTTT.

About this clonotype itself: A much larger clone differs by one base, so this may be a read error. This chain uses TRBV15 with TRBJ2-7; D is unclear. The CDR3 is made up of 14 amino acids. V was shortened by 2 bases and J by 5 bases, with 13 bases between the two germline ends. CDR1 LNHNV and CDR2 YYDKDF come from the germline V gene (reference sequence). CDR3 in amino acids: CATSRNSDLHEQYF. For the CDR3, the DNA is TGTGCCACCAGCAGAAACTCCGACCTACACGAGCAGTACTTC.

The genes are TRBV6-1 and TRBJ2-1; 11 nucleotides agree with TRBD1. The CDR3 spans 17 residues. Losses at the gene ends were 6 bases for V and 6 bases for J; bases not matched to a gene: 13. Looked up from germline, CDR1 is MNHNS and CDR2 is SASEGT. The CDR3 protein is CASSPKTPGQGVNEQFF. The CDR3 DNA follows: TGTGCCAGCAGCCCCAAAACACCGGGACAGGGGGTCAATGAGCAGTTCTTC.

V gene TRBV7-9 combines with J gene TRBJ2-5; TRBD1 agrees at 8 bases. The germline V gene encodes CDR1 SEHNR and CDR2 FQNEAQ (reference sequence). V lost 5 bases and J lost 4; bases outside the gene matches: 6. This CDR3 is built from 14 residues. CDR3 region: CASSLTGGPETQYF. As DNA, the CDR3 is TGTGCCAGCAGCCTAACAGGGGGACCAGAGACCCAGTACTTC. Full variable domain (remainder filled in from reference TRBV7-9 and TRBJ2-5): DTGVSQNPRHKITKRGQNVTFRCDPISEHNRLYWYRQTLGQGPEFLTYFQNEAQLEKSRLLSDRFSAERPKGSFSTLEIQRTEQGDSAMYLCASSLTGGPETQYFGPGTRLLVL.

The chain recombines TRBV30 with TRBJ2-7, with D tentatively TRBD1 (5 bases). V was pared by 3 bases and J by 0 bases, with 18 bases between. The V gene's germline CDR1 is GTSNPN and CDR2 SVGIG (reference sequence). This CDR3 contains 16 residues. The CDR3 bases are TGTGCCTGGAGGCCTACAGGAAATCGCTTCTCCTACGAGCAGTACTTC. Translation gives CAWRPTGNRFSYEQYF.

There are a few counts of this clonotype. This chain connects TRBV7-2 to TRBJ1-1; D is unclear. CDR3 size: 14 residues. Germline CDR1 is SGHTA and CDR2 is FQGNSA. V was shortened by 2 bases and J by 0 bases, with 7 bases between the two germline ends. CDR3 region: CASSLKLLNTEAFF. CDR3 sequence (DNA): TGTGCCAGCAGCTTAAAGCTTTTGAACACTGAAGCTTTCTTT.

This clonotype was found many times. CDR3 in DNA: TGCAGCGTTGATGGGCTAGCGGGCGCCGGTGTAAGAAATGAGCAGTTCTTC. It codes for CSVDGLAGAGVRNEQFF. This chain uses TRBV29-1 with TRBJ2-1; 8 bases map to TRBD2. This CDR3 is built from 17 residues. The V and J ends lost 3 bases and 7 bases, in that order; junction bases with no gene match: 17. The germline V gene encodes CDR1 SQVTM and CDR2 ANQGSEA.

The chain combines TRBV28 with TRBJ1-4; tentative D call: TRBD1 (5 bases). V lost 3 bases, J lost 0 bases, and 26 bases lay in between. This CDR3 is 21 amino acids long. CDR1 is MDHEN, CDR2 SYDVKM, per germline. The CDR3 region is CASSFNPFRGISGPTNEKLFF. For the CDR3, the DNA is TGTGCCAGCAGTTTCAACCCGTTCCGGGGCATCAGCGGGCCAACTAATGAAAAACTGTTTTTT.

This clonotype has a count of ten or more. This chain links TRBV27 with TRBJ2-7; 7 nucleotides line up with TRBD1. This CDR3 spans 14 amino acids. J gave up 4 bases and V 6 bases, and 9 bases lay outside the gene matches. Germline values: CDR1 MNHEY, CDR2 SMNVEV (reference sequence). The chain's CDR3 is CASRKGTDLYEQYF. Here the CDR3 DNA reads TGTGCCAGCAGAAAGGGGACAGACCTTTACGAGCAGTACTTC.

This chain links TRBV5-1 with TRBJ2-5; 11 nucleotides match TRBD1. The germline V gene encodes CDR1 SGHRS and CDR2 YFSETQ. V was pared by 4 bases and J by 7 bases, with 9 bases of the junction left unmatched. CDR3 size: 15 residues. CDR3 nucleotides: TGCGCCAGCAGCCCCCCGGGACAGGGGGTGGGGACCCAGTACTTC. This encodes CASSPPGQGVGTQYF. The full variable domain, its missing parts supplied by reference TRBV5-1 and TRBJ2-5, is KAGVTQTPRYLIKTRGQQVTLSCSPISGHRSVSWYQQTPGQGLQFLFEYFSETQRNKGNFPGRFSGRQFSNSRSEMNVSTLELGDSALYLCASSPPGQGVGTQYFGPGTRLLVL.